This TCR beta chain was captured in a study of T cells in Graves' hyperthyroidism and ophthalmopathy. This clonotype was detected ten times or more. CDR1 KGHSH and CDR2 LQKENI come from the germline V gene. The CDR3 spans 12 residues. The V end lost 3 bases, the J end lost 4 bases, and 7 bases lay between the germline ends. The CDR3 regions of TCR beta were amplified from RNA transcripts. Initially, a first-round RT-PCR of the TCR CDR3 employed the HTBI primer set. TCRdb itself ran the multiplex PCR reads through MiXCR, one entry per CDR3 protein. The sample has around 420,000 distinct CDR3 sequences; roughly 13% are singletons.

This clonotype was obtained from a woman aged 18-30 years with Graves' hyperthyroidism. The sequenced sample consisted of blood. The chain couples TRBV18 to TRBJ2-7; D is unresolved. CDR3 region: CASSPRNYEQYF. CDR3 nucleotide sequence: TGTGCCAGCTCACCCCGGAATTACGAGCAGTACTTC.